This T cell receptor (beta chain) was documented in a study of CD8 T cells in ankylosing spondylitis. For TCR beta, libraries came from quantitative 5'-RACE with molecular barcodes. TCRdb redid the calling of the 5' RACE reads with MiXCR, one entry per CDR3 protein. The data hold approximately 220,000 distinct CDR3 sequences, with around 19% observed a single time. The CDR3 totals 15 residues. Trimming cost V 4 bases and J 5 bases; bases outside gene matches: 7. Germline loops: CDR1 SEHNR, CDR2 FQNEAQ (reference sequence). Findings of the study overall: Past studies reported some motif variants in reactive arthritis synovial fluid and blood. Blood of patients with ankylosing spondylitis appeared to be characterized by a TCR beta motif of several highly homologous variants. Significantly higher representation of disease-linked clones was reported for matched ankylosing spondylitis synovial fluid.

On this clonotype: What it recognizes is unknown.

This TCR derives from a male donor with ankylosing spondylitis. The material sequenced was blood, either unsorted or a sorted T cell fraction (not recorded which). The J gene is TRBJ2-3, the V gene TRBV7-9, with 9 bases matching TRBD1. Here the CDR3 reads CASSSGQGMEDTQYF. The CDR3 DNA is TGTGCCAGCAGCTCCGGACAGGGGATGGAAGATACGCAGTATTTT.